A selection of T cell receptor beta chains follows, all from one sample in a study of T cell responses to AZD1222 COVID-19 vaccine. Assay: immunoSEQ multiplex PCR; the TCRdb copy retains only in-frame clones and omits some. The sample carries 92,000 or so clones, approximately 91% recorded once. The sequencing used peripheral blood, collected 28 days after the second AZD1222 dose. The receptors shown here come from an adult who received the AZD1222 COVID-19 vaccine. Each CDR3 is given with its conserved first and last residue. The D gene is left open where the match is weak. Size values are once, few and many counts, or a class for expanded clones, and some rows have none.

j_call,d_call,clone_size,v_call,cdr3_nt,cdr3_aa
TRBJ1-6,.,.,TRBV9,TGTGCCAGCAGCGTAGGCGGGGATATCTATAATTCACCCCTCCACTTT,CASSVGGDIYNSPLHF
TRBJ1-2,.,.,TRBV25-1,TGTGCCAGCAGTGGGCTCTATGGCTACACCTTC,CASSGLYGYTF
TRBJ2-7,TRBD1,.,TRBV28,TGTGCCAGCAGTTTACCGGGACAGGGAGTATACGAGCAGTACTTC,CASSLPGQGVYEQYF
TRBJ1-5,.,once,TRBV6-5,TGTGCCAGCAGTTACGATAGCAATCAGCCCCAGCATTTT,CASSYDSNQPQHF
TRBJ1-3,.,.,TRBV2,TGTGCCAGCAGGGGAGACAGGTACCGGGGAAACACCATATATTTT,CASRGDRYRGNTIYF
TRBJ1-2,.,.,TRBV29-1,TGCAGCGTCGATACTTCTATCTATGGCTACACCTTC,CSVDTSIYGYTF
TRBJ2-3,.,.,TRBV28,TGTGCCAGCCGCGAGGGGGGGCGGGGTTTGATAGATACGCAGTATTTT,CASREGGRGLIDTQYF
TRBJ1-1,.,.,TRBV6-2/TRBV6-3,TGTGCCAGCAGTTACCGGTCAAGGAACACTGAAGCTTTCTTT,CASSYRSRNTEAFF
TRBJ1-3,TRBD1,.,TRBV6-5,TGTGCCAGCAGGAGACAGGGTATAGGGAACACCATATATTTT,CASRRQGIGNTIYF
TRBJ2-2,TRBD2,.,TRBV27,TGTGCCAGCAGTTTCCTGCCTAGCGGGGGGATAAACACCGGGGAGCTGTTTTTT,CASSFLPSGGINTGELFF
TRBJ1-2,.,.,TRBV29-1,TGCAGCGTTGAACAGCCTAACTATGGCTACACCTTC,CSVEQPNYGYTF
TRBJ2-1,TRBD2,.,TRBV19,TGTGCCAGTTGCCGCGGGGGGAGCTCCTACAATGAGCAGTTCTTC,CASCRGGSSYNEQFF
TRBJ1-3,.,.,TRBV18,TGTGCCAGCTCACCGAGCAGCTCTGGAAACACCATATATTTT,CASSPSSSGNTIYF
TRBJ2-7,.,.,TRBV25-1,TGTGCCAGCAGTGGATCAAGTCTCACCACCTACGAGCAGTACTTC,CASSGSSLTTYEQYF
TRBJ1-2,.,.,TRBV20-1,TGCAGTGCTAGTCATTCCGTTCAAGGGGGCTACACCTTC,CSASHSVQGGYTF